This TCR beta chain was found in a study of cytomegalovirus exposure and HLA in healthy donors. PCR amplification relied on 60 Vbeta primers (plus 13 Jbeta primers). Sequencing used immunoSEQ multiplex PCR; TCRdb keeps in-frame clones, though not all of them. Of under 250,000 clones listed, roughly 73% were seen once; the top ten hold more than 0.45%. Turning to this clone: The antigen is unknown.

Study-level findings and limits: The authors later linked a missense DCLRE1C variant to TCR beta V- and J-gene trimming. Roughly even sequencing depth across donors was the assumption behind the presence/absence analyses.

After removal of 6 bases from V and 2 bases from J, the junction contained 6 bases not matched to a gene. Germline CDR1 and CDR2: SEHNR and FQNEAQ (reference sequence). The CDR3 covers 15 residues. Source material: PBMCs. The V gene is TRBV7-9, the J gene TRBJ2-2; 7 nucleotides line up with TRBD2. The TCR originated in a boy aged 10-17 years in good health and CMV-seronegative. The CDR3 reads CASRLLAYNTGELFF. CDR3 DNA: TGTGCCAGCAGACTACTAGCGTATAACACCGGGGAGCTGTTTTTT.